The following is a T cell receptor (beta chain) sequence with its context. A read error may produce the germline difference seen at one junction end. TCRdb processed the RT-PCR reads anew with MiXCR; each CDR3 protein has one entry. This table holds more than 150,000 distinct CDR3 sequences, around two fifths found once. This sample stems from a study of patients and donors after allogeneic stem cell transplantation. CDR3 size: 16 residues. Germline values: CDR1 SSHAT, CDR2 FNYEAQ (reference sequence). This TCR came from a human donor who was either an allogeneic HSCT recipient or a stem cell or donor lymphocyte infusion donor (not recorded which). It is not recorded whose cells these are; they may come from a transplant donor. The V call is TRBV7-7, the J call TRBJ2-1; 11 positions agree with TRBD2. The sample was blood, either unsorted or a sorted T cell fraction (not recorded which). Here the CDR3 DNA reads TGTGCTAGCAGCGTTTCCGGGACTAGCGGCTACAATGAGCAGTTCTTC. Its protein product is CASSVSGTSGYNEQFF.